The 15 T cell receptor beta chains below come from one sample, sequenced in a study of PD-1 blockade in classical Hodgkin lymphoma. Generated by immunoSEQ multiplex PCR, the TCRdb table keeps only in-frame clones and is missing some. The table shows approximately 80,000 clones, with around nine tenths occurring only once. In every patient, relapse followed autologous stem cell transplantation, while exposure to brentuximab vedotin differed. Material: peripheral blood mononuclear cells (PBMCs), obtained at baseline. Receptors were obtained from a human donor with classical Hodgkin lymphoma.

The chain combines TRBV9 with TRBJ2-1; 11 bases line up with TRBD2. Germline V gives CDR1 SGDLS, CDR2 YYNGEE. Germline trimming cut 4 bases from V and 6 bases from J; bases unmatched to any gene: 6. The CDR3 runs to 15 residues. The CDR3 sequence is CASSLLAGGRNEQFF. CDR3 sequence (DNA): TGTGCCAGCAGCCTTCTAGCGGGAGGACGCAATGAGCAGTTCTTC.

This clone appeared a single time. The DNA for the CDR3 is TGTGCCAGCAGTCCCCTGGGGGGAGGCCAATACGAGCAGTACTTC. Translation: CASSPLGGGQYEQYF. The V and J genes are TRBV27 and TRBJ2-7, with D perhaps TRBD2 (6 bases). CDR1 is MNHEY and CDR2 is SMNVEV in the germline V gene (reference sequence). Trimming pared 5 bases from V and 4 bases from J, leaving 18 bases between. The CDR3 length is 15 residues.

The rearrangement joins TRBV6-1 to TRBJ2-7, with 7 nucleotides matching TRBD2. This CDR3 comprises 16 residues. Germline trimming cut 1 base from V and 4 bases from J; bases unmatched to any gene: 10. Germline-derived CDR1 and CDR2 are MNHNS and SASEGT. Here the CDR3 reads CASSEVHTSVQYEQYF. CDR3 nucleotides: TGTGCCAGCAGTGAAGTCCACACTAGCGTGCAATACGAGCAGTACTTC.

The chain joins TRBV18 to TRBJ2-5, with 8 bases that match TRBD1. Germline CDR1 is KGHSH and CDR2 is LQKENI. This CDR3 is 14 amino acids long. V lost 3 bases and J lost 4; bases outside the gene matches: 4. The DNA for the CDR3 is TGTGCCAGCTCACCGGACAGGGTTGGAGAGACCCAGTACTTC. Residues: CASSPDRVGETQYF.

The chain uses TRBV4-3 and TRBJ2-7; D might be TRBD2 (5 bases). V shed 2 bases and J shed 4 bases, with 15 bases lying between them. The CDR3 consists of 15 residues. CDR1 and CDR2 from the germline V gene are LGHNA and YSLEER. The CDR3 sequence: CASSQWNGIGYEQYF. CDR3 coding DNA: TGCGCCAGCAGCCAATGGAACGGGATAGGGTACGAGCAGTACTTC.

The V gene is TRBV10-3, the J gene TRBJ2-1; TRBD1 or TRBD2 may be the D gene (6 bases each). The CDR3 consists of 17 residues. Germline CDR1 is ENHRY and CDR2 is SYGVKD. V was cut by 0 bases and J by 4 bases, with 16 bases left in between. CDR3 DNA sequence: TGTGCCATCAGTGAGTCCCACGGGAGAGGGGGTTACAATGAGCAGTTCTTC. Translated, it gives CAISESHGRGGYNEQFF.

The V gene is TRBV30, the J gene TRBJ2-3, with 7 bases aligning to TRBD1. The CDR3 contains 13 residues. With 5 bases clipped from V and 0 bases from J, the junction kept 2 bases outside the gene matches. Germline V CDR1 and CDR2: GTSNPN, SVGIG (reference sequence). CDR3 amino acids: CAWADRSTDTQYF. The CDR3 region has the DNA TGTGCCTGGGCGGACAGGAGCACAGATACGCAGTATTTT.

The V gene is TRBV4-1, the J gene TRBJ1-2, with D unresolved. The V gene's germline CDR1 is MGHRA and CDR2 YSYEKL. The CDR3 extends over 15 amino acids. V gave up 0 bases and J gave up 8 bases, with 16 bases separating them. In DNA form, the CDR3 reads TGCGCCAGCAGCCAAGAGGTTCGGGCCGCACTGGGCTACACCTTC. Amino acids: CASSQEVRAALGYTF.

The V call is TRBV4-2, the J call TRBJ2-4; no clear D. Trimming removed 0 bases from V and 1 base from J, with 16 bases in between. The length of the CDR3 is 18 residues. The germline gives CDR1 LGHNA, CDR2 YNFKEQ. Written as DNA, the CDR3 is TGTGCCAGCAGCCAAGAGGTAGAACGGACGGTCGCCAAAAACATTCAGTACTTC. The encoded protein is CASSQEVERTVAKNIQYF.

This clone showed up just once. The chain employs TRBV10-3 and TRBJ2-1; TRBD2 is a possible D gene (6 bases). V lost 6 bases to trimming and J lost 8 bases, with 17 bases between them. The CDR3 extends over 14 amino acids. Per germline, CDR1 ENHRY and CDR2 SYGVKD. The CDR3 loop is CAISPGTGGHEQFF. DNA of the CDR3: TGTGCCATCAGCCCTGGGACTGGAGGGCATGAGCAGTTCTTC.

V and J are TRBV11-2 and TRBJ1-1, with D uncertain. This CDR3 has 15 residues. Trimming shortened V by 8 bases and J by 4 bases, and 20 bases separated the two germline ends. Germline V lookup: CDR1 SGHAT, CDR2 FQNNGV. The CDR3 loop reads CASSAGWAMGTEAFF. In DNA, the CDR3 is TGTGCCAGCTCCGCGGGATGGGCCATGGGCACTGAAGCTTTCTTT.

This chain links TRBV27 with TRBJ1-1; D uncertain. Trimming took 4 bases from V and 1 from J, leaving 16 bases between them. The CDR3 spans 16 residues. Germline CDR1 is MNHEY and CDR2 is SMNVEV (reference sequence). The CDR3 DNA is TGTGCCAGCAGTTCCGCCCGTGGGCCCAAGAACACTGAAGCTTTCTTT. This sequence encodes CASSSARGPKNTEAFF.

The chain couples TRBV11-2 to TRBJ2-7; the match to TRBD2 covers 9 bases. Losses at the gene ends were 1 base for V and 6 bases for J; bases not matched to a gene: 10. Germline CDR1 is SGHAT and CDR2 is FQNNGV. This CDR3 comprises 16 residues. Here the CDR3 DNA reads TGTGCCAGCAGCTTAGTTCCTAGCGGGGTACGATGCGAGCAGTACTTC. It specifies CASSLVPSGVRCEQYF.

J is TRBJ2-7 and V is TRBV14; tentative D call: TRBD1 (6 bases). The germline V gene encodes CDR1 SGHDN and CDR2 FVKESK. This CDR3 has 13 residues. Trimming stripped 0 bases from V and 5 bases from J, with 8 bases between. The CDR3, as DNA: TGTGCCAGCAGCCAAGACAGGGGCCACGAGCAGTACTTC. Amino acid sequence: CASSQDRGHEQYF.

The J gene is TRBJ2-7, the V gene TRBV7-9; weak D call: TRBD2 (6 bases). V lost 5 bases and J 5 bases, leaving 22 bases between the germline ends. Germline loops: CDR1 SEHNR, CDR2 FQNEAQ (reference sequence). This CDR3 region has 16 residues. The chain's CDR3 is CASSGRDGALGNEQYF. CDR3 sequence (DNA): TGTGCCAGCAGCGGGCGGGACGGTGCGCTTGGGAACGAGCAGTACTTC.